This T cell receptor beta chain was sequenced in a study of blood T cell repertoires in COVID-19. The overall study: Sites in the United States, Italy and Spain provided acute and convalescent COVID-19 samples.

How the authors handled the data: Estimates of nucleated cell counts were drawn from the amplification of reference gene primers. Produced via immunoSEQ multiplex PCR; TCRdb's table is partial and in-frame only. V, J and clone size are those of that table, while D and trimming were read from the DNA. The sample shows about 140,000 clones, roughly 90% of them seen only once. V was clipped by 6 bases and J by 3 bases, with 15 bases between them. The CDR3 contains 13 residues. Per the germline V gene, CDR1 is SQVTM and CDR2 is ANQGSEA. The sequenced sample consisted of peripheral blood. The sequence came from a man aged 45-60 years with active or convalescent COVID-19. The chain has TRBV29-1 and TRBJ2-7; tentative D call: TRBD1 (5 bases). Here the CDR3 reads CSVAQGPLYEQYF. The CDR3 DNA sequence: TGCAGCGTGGCGCAGGGCCCCCTCTACGAGCAGTACTTC.